This T cell receptor beta chain was recovered during a study of T-cell memory formation after mild COVID-19. 5'RACE with constant-segment primers built TCRalpha and TCRbeta cDNA libraries with UMIs. In TCRdb, the 5' RACE reads were re-called with MiXCR into one record per CDR3 protein. This repertoire shows 95,000 to 120,000 distinct CDR3 sequences, 15% to 20% found once; its top ten account for approximately 5%. Germline assignment: CDR1 MNHEY and CDR2 SVGAGI. This CDR3 has 14 residues. V lost 2 bases and J lost 2, with 8 bases in between. This chain joins TRBV6-5 and TRBJ2-3; no reliable D call. The source is a man aged 18 to 29 who had mild COVID-19 (a few samples of this study predate the infection). Cell type and time point are not known. The sequenced sample consisted of PBMCs or a T cell subset sorted from them (not recorded which). The CDR3 DNA reads as TGTGCCAGCAGTTACATCCCGTACACAGATACGCAGTATTTT. Its translation: CASSYIPYTDTQYF.